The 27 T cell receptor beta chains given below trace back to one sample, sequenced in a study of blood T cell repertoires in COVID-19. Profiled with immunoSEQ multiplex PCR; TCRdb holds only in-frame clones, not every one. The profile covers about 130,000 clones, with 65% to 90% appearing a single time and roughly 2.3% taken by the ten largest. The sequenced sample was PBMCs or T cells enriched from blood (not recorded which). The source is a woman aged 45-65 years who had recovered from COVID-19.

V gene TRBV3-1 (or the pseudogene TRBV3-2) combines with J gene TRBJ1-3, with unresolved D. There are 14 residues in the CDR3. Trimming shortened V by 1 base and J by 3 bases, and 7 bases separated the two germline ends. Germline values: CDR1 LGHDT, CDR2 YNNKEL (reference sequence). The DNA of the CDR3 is TGTGCCAGCAGCCAAGGGTTCGGTGGAAACACCATATATTTT. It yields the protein CASSQGFGGNTIYF.

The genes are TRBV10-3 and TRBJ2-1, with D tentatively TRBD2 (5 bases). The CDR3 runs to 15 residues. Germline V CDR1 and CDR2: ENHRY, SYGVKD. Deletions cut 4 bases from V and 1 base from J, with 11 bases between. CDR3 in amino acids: CAISAGSRSYNEQFF. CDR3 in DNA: TGTGCCATCAGTGCGGGGAGCCGATCCTACAATGAGCAGTTCTTC.

The CDR3 loop is CASTEPGGSEKLFF. The CDR3 DNA sequence: TGTGCCAGCACCGAACCCGGGGGGTCGGAAAAACTGTTTTTT. The rearrangement uses TRBV7-9 and TRBJ1-4, with a weak D call TRBD1 (5 bases). The CDR3 sequence is 14 residues long. Germline CDR1 reads SEHNR; CDR2 reads FQNEAQ (reference sequence). V shed 7 bases and J shed 8 bases, with 17 bases lying between them.

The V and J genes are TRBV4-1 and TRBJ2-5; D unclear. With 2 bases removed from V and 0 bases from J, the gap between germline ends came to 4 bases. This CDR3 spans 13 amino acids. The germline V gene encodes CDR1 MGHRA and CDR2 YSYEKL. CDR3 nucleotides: TGCGCCAGCAGCCAACCTAACCAAGAGACCCAGTACTTC. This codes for CASSQPNQETQYF.

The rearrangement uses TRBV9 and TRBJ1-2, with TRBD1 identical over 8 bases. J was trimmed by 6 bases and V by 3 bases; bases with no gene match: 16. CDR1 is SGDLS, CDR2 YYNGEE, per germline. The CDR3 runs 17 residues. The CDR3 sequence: CASSASTLGRGRDGYTF. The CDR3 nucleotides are TGTGCCAGCAGCGCCTCGACCCTGGGCAGGGGGCGCGATGGCTACACCTTC. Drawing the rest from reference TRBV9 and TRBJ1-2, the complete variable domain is DSGVTQTPKHLITATGQRVTLRCSPRSGDLSVYWYQQSLDQGLQFLIQYYNGEERAKGNILERFSAQQFPDLHSELNLSSLELGDSALYFCASSASTLGRGRDGYTFGSGTRLTVV.

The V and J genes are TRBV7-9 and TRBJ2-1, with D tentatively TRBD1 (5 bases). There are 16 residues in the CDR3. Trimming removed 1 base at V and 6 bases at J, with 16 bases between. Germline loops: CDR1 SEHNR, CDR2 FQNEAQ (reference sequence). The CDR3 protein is CASSLGGVPTVNEQFF. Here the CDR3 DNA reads TGTGCCAGCAGCTTAGGGGGCGTCCCTACGGTCAATGAGCAGTTCTTC.

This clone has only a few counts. CDR3 in DNA: TGTGCCAGCAGTCCTGACAGGAAGGGAAAACTGTTTTTT. Its translation is CASSPDRKGKLFF. This chain uses TRBV12-3 or TRBV12-4 with TRBJ1-4; weak D call: TRBD1 (6 bases). The CDR3 totals 13 residues. The ends were cut back, 5 bases at V and 10 bases at J, with 14 bases in the middle.

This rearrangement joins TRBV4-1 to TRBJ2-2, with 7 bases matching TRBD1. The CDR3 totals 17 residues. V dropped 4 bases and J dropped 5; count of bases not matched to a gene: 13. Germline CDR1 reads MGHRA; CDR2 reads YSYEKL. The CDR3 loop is CASSPEGAGRRTGELFF. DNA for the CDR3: TGCGCCAGCAGCCCAGAGGGGGCTGGTAGGCGTACCGGGGAGCTGTTTTTT.

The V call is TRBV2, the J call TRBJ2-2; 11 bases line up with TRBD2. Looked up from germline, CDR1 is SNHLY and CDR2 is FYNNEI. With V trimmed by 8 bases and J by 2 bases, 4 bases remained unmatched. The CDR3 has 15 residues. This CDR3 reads CASLAGGLNTGELFF. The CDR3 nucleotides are TGTGCCAGCCTAGCGGGGGGACTTAACACCGGGGAGCTGTTTTTT.

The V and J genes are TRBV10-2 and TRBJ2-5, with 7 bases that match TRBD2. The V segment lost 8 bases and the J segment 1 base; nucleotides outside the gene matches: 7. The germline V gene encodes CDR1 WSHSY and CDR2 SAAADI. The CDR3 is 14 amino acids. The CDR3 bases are TGCGCCAGCCGAATCCGCGGGGGCCAAGAGACCCAGTACTTC. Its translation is CASRIRGGQETQYF.

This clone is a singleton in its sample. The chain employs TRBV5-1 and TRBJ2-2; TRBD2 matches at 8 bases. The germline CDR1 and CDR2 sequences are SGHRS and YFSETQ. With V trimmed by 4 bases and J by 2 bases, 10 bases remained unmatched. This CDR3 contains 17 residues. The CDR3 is CASSAAVAGGNTGELFF. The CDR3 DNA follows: TGCGCCAGCAGCGCCGCCGTTGCGGGGGGAAACACCGGGGAGCTGTTTTTT.

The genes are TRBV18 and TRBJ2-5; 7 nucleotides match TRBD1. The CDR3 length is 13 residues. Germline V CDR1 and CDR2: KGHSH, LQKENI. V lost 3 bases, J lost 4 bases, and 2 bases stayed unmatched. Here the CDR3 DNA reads TGTGCCAGCTCACCGGGACAGTTAGAGACCCAGTACTTC. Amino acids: CASSPGQLETQYF.

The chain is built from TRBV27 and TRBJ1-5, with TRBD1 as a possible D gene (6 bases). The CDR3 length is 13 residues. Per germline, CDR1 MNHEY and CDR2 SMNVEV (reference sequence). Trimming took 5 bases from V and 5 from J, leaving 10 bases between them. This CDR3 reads CASSLGQHQPQHF. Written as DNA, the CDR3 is TGTGCCAGCAGTCTTGGACAGCATCAGCCCCAGCATTTT.

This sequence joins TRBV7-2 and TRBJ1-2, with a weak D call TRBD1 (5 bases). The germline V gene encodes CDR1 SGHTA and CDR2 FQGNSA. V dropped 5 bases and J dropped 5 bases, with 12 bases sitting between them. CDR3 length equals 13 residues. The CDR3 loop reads CASSPDSPYGYTF. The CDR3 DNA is TGTGCCAGCAGCCCCGACAGTCCTTATGGCTACACCTTC.

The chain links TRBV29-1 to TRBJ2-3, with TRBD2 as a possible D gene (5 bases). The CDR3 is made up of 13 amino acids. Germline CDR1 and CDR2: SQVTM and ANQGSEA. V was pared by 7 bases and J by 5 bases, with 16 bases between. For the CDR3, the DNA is TGCAGCGGGATCCGGGCCGAGGGAGATACGCAGTATTTT. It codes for CSGIRAEGDTQYF.

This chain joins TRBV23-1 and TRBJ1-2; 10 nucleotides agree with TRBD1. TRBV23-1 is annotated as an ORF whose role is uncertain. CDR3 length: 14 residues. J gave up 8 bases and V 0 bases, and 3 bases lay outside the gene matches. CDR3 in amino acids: CASSQSGTGDGYTF. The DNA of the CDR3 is TGCGCCAGCAGTCAATCCGGGACAGGGGACGGCTACACCTTC.

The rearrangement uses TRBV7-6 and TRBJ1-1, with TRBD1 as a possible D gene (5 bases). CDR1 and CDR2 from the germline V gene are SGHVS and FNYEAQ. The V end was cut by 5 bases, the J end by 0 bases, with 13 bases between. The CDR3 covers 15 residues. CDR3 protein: CASSRPGQLNTEAFF. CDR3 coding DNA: TGTGCCAGCAGCCGCCCAGGGCAATTGAACACTGAAGCTTTCTTT.

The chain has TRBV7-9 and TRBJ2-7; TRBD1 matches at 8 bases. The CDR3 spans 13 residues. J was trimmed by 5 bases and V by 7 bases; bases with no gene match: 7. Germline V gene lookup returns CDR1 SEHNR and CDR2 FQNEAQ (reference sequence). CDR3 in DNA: TGTGCCAGCAAGGACAGGGTACGTGACGAGCAGTACTTC. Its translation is CASKDRVRDEQYF.

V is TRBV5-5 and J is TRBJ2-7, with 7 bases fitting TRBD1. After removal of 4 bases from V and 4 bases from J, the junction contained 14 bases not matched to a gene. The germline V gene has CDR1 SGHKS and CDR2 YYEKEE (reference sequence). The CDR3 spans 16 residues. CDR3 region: CASSQGQTRGAYEQYF. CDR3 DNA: TGTGCCAGCAGCCAGGGACAGACCAGAGGAGCTTACGAGCAGTACTTC.

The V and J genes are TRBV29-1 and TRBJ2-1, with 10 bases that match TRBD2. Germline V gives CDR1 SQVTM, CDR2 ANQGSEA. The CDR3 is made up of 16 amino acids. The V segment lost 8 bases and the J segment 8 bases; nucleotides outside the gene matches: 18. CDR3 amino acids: CSFQGALAGVGHEQFF. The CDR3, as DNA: TGCAGCTTCCAAGGCGCCCTAGCGGGGGTCGGGCATGAGCAGTTCTTC.

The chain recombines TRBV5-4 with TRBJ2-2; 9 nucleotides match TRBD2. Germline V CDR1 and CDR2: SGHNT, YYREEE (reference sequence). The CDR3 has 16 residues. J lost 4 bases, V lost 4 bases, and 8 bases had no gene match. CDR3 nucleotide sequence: TGTGCCAGCAGCAAACCTAGCGGGGTCCGCACCGGGGAGCTGTTTTTT. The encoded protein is CASSKPSGVRTGELFF. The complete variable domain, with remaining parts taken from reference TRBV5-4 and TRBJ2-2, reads ETGVTQSPTHLIKTRGQQVTLRCSSQSGHNTVSWYQQALGQGPQFIFQYYREEENGRGNFPPRFSGLQFPNYSSELNVNALELDDSALYLCASSKPSGVRTGELFFGEGSRLTVL.

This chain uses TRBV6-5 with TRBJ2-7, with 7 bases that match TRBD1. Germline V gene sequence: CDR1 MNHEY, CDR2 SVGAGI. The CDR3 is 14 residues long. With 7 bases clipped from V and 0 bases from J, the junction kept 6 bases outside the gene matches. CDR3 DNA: TGTGCCAGCACCCAGACAGGGTACTCCTACGAGCAGTACTTC. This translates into CASTQTGYSYEQYF.

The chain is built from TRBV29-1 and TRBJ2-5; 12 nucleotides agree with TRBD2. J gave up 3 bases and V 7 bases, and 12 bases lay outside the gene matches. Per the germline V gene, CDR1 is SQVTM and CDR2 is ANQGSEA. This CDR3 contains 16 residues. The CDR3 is CSASIGASGGEETQYF. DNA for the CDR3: TGCAGCGCCTCCATTGGAGCTAGCGGGGGGGAAGAGACCCAGTACTTC.

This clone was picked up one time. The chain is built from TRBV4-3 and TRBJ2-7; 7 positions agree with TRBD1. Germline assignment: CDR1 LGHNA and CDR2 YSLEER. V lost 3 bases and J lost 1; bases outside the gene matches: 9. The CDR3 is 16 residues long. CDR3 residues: CASSHLGTDQSYEQYF. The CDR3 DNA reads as TGCGCCAGCAGCCACCTAGGGACAGACCAATCCTACGAGCAGTACTTC.

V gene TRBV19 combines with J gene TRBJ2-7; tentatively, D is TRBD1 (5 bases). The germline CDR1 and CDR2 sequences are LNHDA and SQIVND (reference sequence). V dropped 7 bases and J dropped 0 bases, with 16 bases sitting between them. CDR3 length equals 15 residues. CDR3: CASTQGRGSSYEQYF. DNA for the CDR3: TGTGCCAGTACCCAGGGAAGAGGTAGCTCCTACGAGCAGTACTTC.

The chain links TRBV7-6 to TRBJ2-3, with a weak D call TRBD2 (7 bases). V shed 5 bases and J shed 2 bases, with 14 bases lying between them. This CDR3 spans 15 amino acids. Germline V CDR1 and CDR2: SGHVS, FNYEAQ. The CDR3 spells CASSATGGPTDTQYF. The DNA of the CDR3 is TGTGCCAGCAGCGCGACCGGGGGGCCCACAGATACGCAGTATTTT.

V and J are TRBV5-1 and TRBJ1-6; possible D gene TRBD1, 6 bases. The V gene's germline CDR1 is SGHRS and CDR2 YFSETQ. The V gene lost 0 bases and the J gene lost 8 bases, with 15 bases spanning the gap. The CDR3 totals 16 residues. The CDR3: CASSLVTGHGDSPLHF. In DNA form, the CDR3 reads TGCGCCAGCAGCTTGGTGACGGGACATGGGGATTCACCCCTCCACTTT.